Below, one T cell receptor (beta chain) is given with its context. This specimen belongs to a study of early T cells in non-severe SARS-CoV-2 infection. TCRdb reprocessed the 5' RACE reads with MiXCR, giving one entry per CDR3 protein. The profile shows 65,000 to 95,000 distinct CDR3 sequences, approximately 5% of them singletons. This CDR3 region has 14 residues. The ends were cut back, 0 bases at V and 6 bases at J, with 12 bases in the middle. In germline, CDR1 is LGHNA, CDR2 YNFKEQ. The TCR sequence derives from an adult who was a healthcare worker with PCR-confirmed SARS-CoV-2 infection or an uninfected control (not recorded which). Sequenced here: whole blood, sampled at baseline. The chain recombines TRBV4-2 with TRBJ2-7; no clear D gene. CDR3 loop: CASSQEGLGAEQYF. The DNA of the CDR3 is TGTGCCAGCAGCCAAGAAGGATTAGGTGCCGAGCAGTACTTC.